Included here is one T cell receptor beta chain sequence, with context. This clone was detected only once. It has no known antigen specificity. No clone much larger than this one lies a single base away; base qualities are absent. The sample's time point label, decoded: baseline, week 1 (first vaccination visit). The treatment or condition label, read with the paper, signifies: pre-vaccination baseline after standard-of-care therapy. The donors had newly diagnosed IDH1-mutant astrocytomas of WHO grade 3 or 4 that showed loss of nuclear ATRX. The samples were drawn from NOA16, a multicentre, single-arm, open-label phase I trial in Germany that tested a mutant IDH1 peptide vaccine in humans for the first time. Visit V03 blood draws served as the baseline sample for immunogenicity testing. Genomic DNA for TCRB sequencing was isolated from EDTA blood with the DNeasy Blood and Tissue Kit. The data were obtained in a study of a mutant IDH1 vaccine in newly diagnosed glioma (dated by TCRdb to the early 2020s). Context from the whole study: The roughly 30 treated patients were roughly 60% male and roughly 38% female, with a mean age of about 38 years. Prior to enrollment, standard therapy consisting of radiotherapy alone, temozolomide alone, or radiochemotherapy with temozolomide had been administered to patients, with the combination being received by most patients. Peripheral blood was drawn at six visits: V03 (baseline), V05, V07, V10, V12 and V13. Longitudinal TCRB deep sequencing was done for 25 treated patients, wherever samples were available for exploratory analyses. The paper's findings and limits, for the study overall: No apparent relationship was observed between pseudoprogression and alterations in the top peripheral T cell clonotypes detected by TCRB sequencing. According to the authors, sample limitations meant that analyses of patient blood samples could not be reproduced. PBMC samples for TCRB deep sequencing were selected based on availability. Across multiple MHC alleles, vaccine-induced immune responses were seen in around 93% of patients.

The library was produced with the immunoSEQ multiplex PCR assay. Rearranged TCR beta chain sequences were amplified with the hsTCRB Kit following the manufacturer's protocol. TCRB libraries were sequenced on an Illumina MiSeq. Under the source paper's analysis protocol: The kit vendor's proprietary platform handled demultiplexing, trimming and gene mapping. The immuneACCESS repertoire file appears here via TCRdb, limited to in-frame rearrangements. These files lack a portion of the clones; in checked studies, under half of the deficit traces to unresolved V genes, and the cause of the others is not known. Clone size and V and J calls were adopted from that table, with D and trimming inferred from the DNA. The sample profile shows nearly 50,000 clones; 86% of them were found once. The ten most abundant clones make up roughly 2.4% of the sample. The CDR3 starts with the cysteine, ends with the phenylalanine, and has 16 residues. Of the read, only the CDR3 DNA is kept; its 48 bases are in frame from base 1. Relative to germline, V is missing 5 bases and J is missing 10 bases, with 15 bases of the junction outside any gene match. CDR1 and CDR2, looked up from the germline V gene, are SGHTA and FQGTGA.

The sequence came from a middle-aged man with glioma. This material consisted of PBMCs, taken from a glioma patient treated with radiotherapy, temozolomide or both. The sequence is built from TRBV7-3 and TRBJ2-1, with 9 junctional bases fitting TRBD2. The CDR3 region reads CASSPQAGGTAGEQFF. The DNA sequence follows: TGTGCCAGCAGCCCTCAAGCGGGAGGCACGGCTGGCGAGCAGTTCTTC.